The 25 T cell receptor beta chains listed next were all sequenced from one sample in a study of cytomegalovirus exposure and HLA in healthy donors. The PCR ran on 60 Vbeta and 13 Jbeta primers. TCRdb's copy holds only in-frame clones and misses some; the assay was immunoSEQ multiplex PCR. The data hold fewer than 200,000 clones, with roughly two thirds observed a single time. Source material: PBMCs. These receptor sequences come from a woman aged 18-29 years in good health and CMV-seropositive.

The rearrangement links TRBV21-1 to TRBJ2-1; TRBD1 is the table's D call and was not checked against the DNA. TRBV21-1 is deemed a pseudogene. This CDR3 region has 19 residues. The CDR3 here is CASSKGDRGLVQGSNEQFF. DNA of the CDR3: TGTGCCAGCAGCAAAGGGGACAGGGGACTAGTTCAGGGATCGAATGAGCAGTTCTTC.

V gene TRBV11-2 combines with J gene TRBJ2-5, with D perhaps TRBD1 (6 bases). V gave up 2 bases and J gave up 5 bases, with 15 bases separating them. The germline V gene has CDR1 SGHAT and CDR2 FQNNGV. This CDR3 has 15 amino acids. The CDR3: CASSLNGNRVETQYF. CDR3 nucleotide sequence: TGTGCCAGCAGCTTAAACGGGAACAGGGTTGAGACCCAGTACTTC.

The chain carries TRBV7-9 and TRBJ2-5, with no clear D. CDR3 length equals 14 residues. The germline gives CDR1 SEHNR, CDR2 FQNEAQ (reference sequence). V lost 2 bases and J 5 bases, leaving 12 bases between the germline ends. The CDR3 region has the DNA TGTGCCAGCAGCTTAACCGGAGTGATGGAGACCCAGTACTTC. It encodes CASSLTGVMETQYF.

The rearrangement links TRBV2 to TRBJ2-1; 8 bases are shared with TRBD2. V lost 6 bases, J lost 0 bases, and 4 bases stayed unmatched. This CDR3 spans 15 amino acids. CDR1 is SNHLY and CDR2 is FYNNEI in the germline V gene. CDR3: CASRGLASSYNEQFF. In nucleotides, the CDR3 is TGTGCCAGCAGAGGACTAGCAAGCTCCTACAATGAGCAGTTCTTC.

The chain employs TRBV27 and TRBJ1-4; 10 nucleotides line up with TRBD1. Looked up from germline, CDR1 is MNHEY and CDR2 is SMNVEV (reference sequence). V was pared by 6 bases and J by 6 bases, with 7 bases of the junction left unmatched. This CDR3 is 15 amino acids long. The CDR3 is CASSFGTGVDEKLFF. The CDR3 DNA follows: TGTGCCAGCAGCTTCGGGACAGGGGTCGATGAAAAACTGTTTTTT.

This clone was detected a few times. This chain connects TRBV15 to TRBJ2-1; D is possibly TRBD2 (7 bases). Per the germline V gene, CDR1 is LNHNV and CDR2 is YYDKDF (reference sequence). V lost 6 bases, J lost 1 base, and 16 bases lay in between. The CDR3 sequence is 16 residues long. CDR3 DNA sequence: TGTGCCACCAGGACTCTCGGGGGGCCTTCCTACAATGAGCAGTTCTTC. Translation: CATRTLGGPSYNEQFF.

V gene TRBV4-1 combines with J gene TRBJ2-1; D perhaps matches TRBD2 (5 bases). Trimming took off 8 bases at V and 8 bases at J, with 22 bases between the two ends. This CDR3 is built from 15 residues. Per germline, CDR1 MGHRA and CDR2 YSYEKL. This chain's CDR3 is CASGRGGTGGDEQFF. The CDR3 coding sequence is TGCGCCAGCGGGCGTGGCGGCACCGGAGGCGATGAGCAGTTCTTC.

This clone was recorded a few times. The chain joins TRBV2 to TRBJ2-1; D perhaps matches TRBD1 (5 bases). The CDR3 is 15 residues long. The V end was cut by 8 bases, the J end by 1 base, with 15 bases between. Per the germline V gene, CDR1 is SNHLY and CDR2 is FYNNEI. The CDR3, as DNA: TGTGCCAGCGACGCAAGGGGCGGATCCTACAATGAGCAGTTCTTC. This codes for CASDARGGSYNEQFF.

This clone was seen just once. The rearrangement links TRBV28 to TRBJ2-7, with 8 positions matching TRBD1. V trimming: 7 bases; J trimming: 7 bases; junction bases outside the gene matches: 6. The CDR3 has 12 amino acids. Looked up from germline, CDR1 is MDHEN and CDR2 is SYDVKM. The CDR3 coding sequence is TGTGCCAGCAACCTGGGGGACAGGGAGCAGTACTTC. Translated, it gives CASNLGDREQYF.

The gene calls are TRBV7-2 and TRBJ2-1; 13 bases agree with TRBD2. This CDR3 has 19 amino acids. Germline V CDR1 and CDR2: SGHTA, FQGNSA. V shed 4 bases and J 10 bases; nucleotides not matched to a gene: 19. The CDR3 loop reads CASSYCPGLAGSPGWEQFF. The CDR3 coding sequence is TGTGCCAGCAGCTACTGCCCGGGACTAGCGGGGAGCCCAGGGTGGGAGCAGTTCTTC.

The CDR3 sequence is CASSGEVWGGDLGETQYF. The CDR3, as DNA: TGTGCCAGCAGCGGAGAGGTCTGGGGGGGGGACTTAGGAGAGACCCAGTACTTC. V is TRBV9 and J is TRBJ2-5; TRBD2 aligns across 7 bases. The V gene's germline CDR1 is SGDLS and CDR2 YYNGEE. V shed 3 bases and J 4 bases; nucleotides not matched to a gene: 18. The CDR3 is made up of 18 amino acids.

The chain recombines TRBV4-1 with TRBJ1-5; 10 bases are shared with TRBD1. After removal of 4 bases from V and 3 bases from J, the junction contained 0 bases not matched to a gene. Germline V gives CDR1 MGHRA, CDR2 YSYEKL. The CDR3 consists of 14 residues. DNA for the CDR3: TGCGCCAGCAGCCGACAGGGGGCCAATCAGCCCCAGCATTTT. Translating it yields CASSRQGANQPQHF.

The chain uses TRBV5-1 and TRBJ2-7; 7 nucleotides line up with TRBD2. Germline V lookup: CDR1 SGHRS, CDR2 YFSETQ. The CDR3 is 15 residues long. J gave up 4 bases and V 5 bases, and 12 bases lay outside the gene matches. The CDR3 nucleotides are TGCGCCAGCAGTCCTGTCGAGGGAGGGCCGTACGAGCAGTACTTC. Its translation: CASSPVEGGPYEQYF. The complete variable domain, with remaining parts taken from reference TRBV5-1 and TRBJ2-7, reads KAGVTQTPRYLIKTRGQQVTLSCSPISGHRSVSWYQQTPGQGLQFLFEYFSETQRNKGNFPGRFSGRQFSNSRSEMNVSTLELGDSALYLCASSPVEGGPYEQYFGPGTRLTVT.

The chain combines TRBV7-2 with TRBJ2-5; possible D gene TRBD2, 5 bases. The V end was cut by 1 base, the J end by 4 bases, with 10 bases between. The germline V gene has CDR1 SGHTA and CDR2 FQGNSA. The CDR3 runs 14 residues. CDR3 in amino acids: CASSLVLLAETQYF. In nucleotides, the CDR3 is TGTGCCAGCAGCTTAGTTCTTCTAGCAGAGACCCAGTACTTC.

In its sample, this clone was seen a few times. The chain joins TRBV15 to TRBJ1-5; 10 positions match TRBD1. The CDR3 totals 15 residues. The J segment lost 2 bases and the V segment lost 8 bases, leaving 6 bases of the junction unmatched. In germline, CDR1 is LNHNV, CDR2 YYDKDF (reference sequence). CDR3 nucleotide sequence: TGTGCCACCTCACCCGGGACAGGGGGCAATCAGCCCCAGCATTTT. Its protein is CATSPGTGGNQPQHF. Full variable domain (missing parts from reference TRBV15 and TRBJ1-5): DAMVIQNPRYQVTQFGKPVTLSCSQTLNHNVMYWYQQKSSQAPKLLFHYYDKDFNNEADTPDNFQSRRPNTSFCFLDIRSPGLGDTAMYLCATSPGTGGNQPQHFGDGTRLSIL.

The CDR3 nucleotides are TGTGCCAGCGGGGGACTAGCGGGCCTTAAAGAGACCCAGTACTTC. This translates into CASGGLAGLKETQYF. The chain uses TRBV6-5 and TRBJ2-5; 12 positions match TRBD2. Germline values: CDR1 MNHEY, CDR2 SVGAGI. The CDR3 length is 15 residues. The V and J ends lost 8 bases and 3 bases, in that order; junction bases with no gene match: 7.

The rearrangement joins TRBV6-1 to TRBJ2-1; TRBD1 aligns across 7 bases. This CDR3 is built from 12 residues. The V segment lost 6 bases and the J segment 6 bases; nucleotides outside the gene matches: 2. Germline V CDR1 and CDR2: MNHNS, SASEGT. The CDR3: CASRTGFNEQFF. The CDR3 bases are TGTGCCAGCAGGACAGGGTTCAATGAGCAGTTCTTC.

The V gene is TRBV6-5, the J gene TRBJ1-3, with a possible D match to TRBD1 (6 bases). V shed 10 bases and J shed 3 bases, with 16 bases lying between them. The CDR3 has 14 amino acids. Germline CDR1 MNHEY, CDR2 SVGAGI. The CDR3 loop is CATSEQGNGNTIYF. CDR3 sequence (DNA): TGTGCCACATCGGAACAGGGAAATGGAAACACCATATATTTT.

J is TRBJ2-7 and V is TRBV30, with D maybe TRBD1 (5 bases). Germline loops: CDR1 GTSNPN, CDR2 SVGIG (reference sequence). V lost 0 bases to trimming and J lost 6 bases, with 18 bases between them. The CDR3 sequence is 15 residues long. CDR3 protein: CAWSVGVGSASEQYF. The CDR3 DNA reads as TGTGCCTGGAGTGTAGGGGTAGGGTCAGCTTCCGAGCAGTACTTC.

The J gene is TRBJ2-1, the V gene TRBV7-6; TRBD2 matches at 15 bases. The CDR3 extends over 17 amino acids. Germline-derived CDR1 and CDR2 are SGHVS and FNYEAQ. V gave up 0 bases and J gave up 10 bases; unmatched junction bases: 7. As DNA, the CDR3 is TGTGCCAGCAGCTTAGCTTTGTTTGGACTAGCGGGAGGGGAGCAGTTCTTC. Translated, it gives CASSLALFGLAGGEQFF.

With respect to this clone: This sample also contains other DNA sequences that code for the same CDR3. This chain uses TRBV2 with TRBJ1-5, with TRBD1 matching over 9 bases. V was clipped by 4 bases and J by 2 bases; unmatched bases: 0. The CDR3 consists of 14 residues. CDR1 and CDR2 (germline): SNHLY, FYNNEI. Here the CDR3 reads CASSGTGGNQPQHF. In nucleotides, the CDR3 is TGTGCCAGCAGTGGGACAGGGGGCAATCAGCCCCAGCATTTT.

The genes are TRBV18 and TRBJ1-4; 9 nucleotides agree with TRBD1. The CDR3 is 15 residues long. Losses at the gene ends were 3 bases for V and 3 bases for J; bases not matched to a gene: 2. CDR1 and CDR2 from the germline V gene are KGHSH and LQKENI. CDR3: CASSPRDRANEKLFF. As DNA, the CDR3 is TGTGCCAGCTCACCCAGGGACAGGGCTAATGAAAAACTGTTTTTT.

In regard to this clone: The same CDR3 arises from other DNA sequences in this sample as well. V and J are TRBV7-8 and TRBJ1-2; 8 bases are a match to TRBD1. Germline assignment: CDR1 SGHVS and CDR2 FQNEAQ. Trimming took 3 bases from V and 2 from J; bases not matched to a gene: 5. The CDR3 length is 15 residues. The CDR3 nucleotides are TGTGCCAGCAGCTTCCAGGGGGCTGAAAACTATGGCTACACCTTC. Its protein product is CASSFQGAENYGYTF.

This clone appeared once. This sequence joins TRBV18 and TRBJ2-7; TRBD2 aligns across 9 bases. The CDR3 runs 13 residues. Germline V gene lookup returns CDR1 KGHSH and CDR2 LQKENI. J lost 3 bases, V lost 4 bases, and 1 base had no gene match. CDR3 protein: CASSRAGGYEQYF. The CDR3 nucleotides are TGTGCCAGCTCACGAGCGGGAGGCTACGAGCAGTACTTC.

This clone came up a few times. The CDR3 loop is CASSIRRRRNGYTF. Written as DNA, the CDR3 is TGTGCCAGCAGCATAAGACGACGGAGGAATGGCTACACCTTC. The rearrangement joins TRBV7-2 to TRBJ1-2; D gene unclear. The V gene's germline CDR1 is SGHTA and CDR2 FQGNSA. The ends were cut back, 5 bases at V and 6 bases at J, with 16 bases in the middle. The CDR3 loop spans 14 amino acids.